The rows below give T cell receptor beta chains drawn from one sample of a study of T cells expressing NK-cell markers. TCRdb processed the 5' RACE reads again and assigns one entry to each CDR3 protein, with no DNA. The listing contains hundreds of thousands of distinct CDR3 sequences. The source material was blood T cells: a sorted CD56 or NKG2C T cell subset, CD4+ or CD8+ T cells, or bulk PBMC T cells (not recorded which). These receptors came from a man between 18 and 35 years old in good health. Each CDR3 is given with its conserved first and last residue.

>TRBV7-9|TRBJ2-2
CASSSAGTGNTGELFF
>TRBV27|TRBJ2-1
CASSLARGRVGAYNEQFF
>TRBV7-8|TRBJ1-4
CASSLIGGTNEKLFF
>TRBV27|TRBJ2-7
CASSESGSYYEQYF
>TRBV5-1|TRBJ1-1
CASSLFRDVNTEAFF
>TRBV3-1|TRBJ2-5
CASSQESAGQETQYF
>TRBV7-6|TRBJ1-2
CASSLEGQGDGYTF
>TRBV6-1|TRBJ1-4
CASSEGEAIANEKLFF
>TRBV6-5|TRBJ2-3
CASSYGTSGRAGTDTQYF
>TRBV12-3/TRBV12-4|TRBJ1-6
CASSMGTGGNSPLHF
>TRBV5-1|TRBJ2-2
CASSLAATPNTGELFF
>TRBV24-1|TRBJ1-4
CATSDLRDGEEKLFF
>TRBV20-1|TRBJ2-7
CSARVPQGTTTYEQYF
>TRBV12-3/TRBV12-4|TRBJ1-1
CASSFGRGIGTEAFF
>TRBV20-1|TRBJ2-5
CSAKGTGGETQYF
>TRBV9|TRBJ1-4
CASSSYTGLREKLFF
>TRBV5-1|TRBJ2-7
CASSEINRGLNEQYF
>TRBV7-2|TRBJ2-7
CASSSGTSRHEQYF
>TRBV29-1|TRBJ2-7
CSVRLNSYEQYF
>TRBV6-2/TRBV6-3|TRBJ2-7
CASSYSLAGGNYEQYF
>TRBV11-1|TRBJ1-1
CASSPKRRDRGKGTEAFF
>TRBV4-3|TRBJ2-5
CASSQVTGRAETQYF
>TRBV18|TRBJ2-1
CASSPSSGGVGEQFF
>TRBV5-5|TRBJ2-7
CASSLASGYEQYF
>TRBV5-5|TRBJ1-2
CASSAGRSNYGYTF
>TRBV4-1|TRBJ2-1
CASRILAGGNNEQFF
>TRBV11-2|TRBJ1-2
CASSSLKHTVPDGYTF
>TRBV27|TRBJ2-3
CASSFDRSTDTQYF
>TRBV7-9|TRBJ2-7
CASSSNPFDRGSHEQYF
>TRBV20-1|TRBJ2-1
CSARSGSSREDEQFF
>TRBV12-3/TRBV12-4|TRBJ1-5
CASSPRGNQPQHF
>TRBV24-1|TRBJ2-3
CATSDPTGTDTQYF
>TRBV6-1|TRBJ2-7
CASSRLQGLPYEQYF
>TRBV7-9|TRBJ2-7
CAGGQGTGPYEQYF
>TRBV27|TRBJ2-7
CASRPLGPSYEQYF
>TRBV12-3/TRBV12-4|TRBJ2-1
CASSTPGLAGGGTYNEQFF
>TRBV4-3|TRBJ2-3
CASSQEGRGTDTQYF
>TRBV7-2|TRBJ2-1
CASNSSGSSYNEQFF
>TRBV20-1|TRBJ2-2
CSARDSGRALVGELFF
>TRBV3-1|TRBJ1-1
CASSTPYTEAFF
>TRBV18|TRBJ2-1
CASSPNTRSYNEQFF
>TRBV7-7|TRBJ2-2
CASSAGLGITSGELFF
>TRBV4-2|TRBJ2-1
CASSQDSMPGETPEQFF
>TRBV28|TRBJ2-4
CASSLVTGRAKNIQYF
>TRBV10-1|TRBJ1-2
CASRQARADYGYTF
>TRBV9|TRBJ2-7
CASSVGGAGMFYEQYF
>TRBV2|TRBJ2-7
CASSDEGGPYEQYF
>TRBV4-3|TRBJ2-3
CASSQDQTTDTQYF
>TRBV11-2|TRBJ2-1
CASSLATGGVEQFF
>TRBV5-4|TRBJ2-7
CASSSALGGAYEQYF
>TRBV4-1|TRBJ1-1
CASSQQTGGGSEAFF
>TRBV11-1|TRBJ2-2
CASSFGTGGAPNTGELFF
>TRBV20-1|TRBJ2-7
CSARVAGQGGLLLSYEQYF